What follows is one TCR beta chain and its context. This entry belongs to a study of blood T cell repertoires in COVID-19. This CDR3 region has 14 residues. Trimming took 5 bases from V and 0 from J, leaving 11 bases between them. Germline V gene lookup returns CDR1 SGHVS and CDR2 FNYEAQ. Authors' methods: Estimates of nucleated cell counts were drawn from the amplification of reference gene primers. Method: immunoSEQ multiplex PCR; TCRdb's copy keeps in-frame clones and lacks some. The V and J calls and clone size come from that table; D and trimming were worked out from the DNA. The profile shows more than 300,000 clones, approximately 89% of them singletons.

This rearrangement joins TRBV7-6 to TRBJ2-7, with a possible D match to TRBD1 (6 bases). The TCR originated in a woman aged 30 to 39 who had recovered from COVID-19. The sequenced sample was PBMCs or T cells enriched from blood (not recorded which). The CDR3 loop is CASSNTGFSYEQYF. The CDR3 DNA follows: TGTGCCAGCAGCAATACAGGGTTCTCCTACGAGCAGTACTTC.